Listed below are T cell receptor beta chains from one sample, sequenced in a study of PD-1 blockade in mismatch repair-deficient tumors. Repertoires were generated with immunoSEQ multiplex PCR, while TCRdb's copy carries only in-frame clones and drops some. The sample yields some 130,000 clones, more than 70% seen once. The material was peripheral blood, obtained just over 70 weeks after starting pembrolizumab. The source is an adult with mismatch repair-deficient cancer. The CDR3 runs from the conserved cysteine through the conserved F or W. Each record gives: D gene, V gene, clone size, J gene, CDR3 protein, CDR3 DNA. D genes are given only for firm matches. The listing skips clone size in some rows; elsewhere it reads once, few, many or a size class.

>NA|TRBV19|NA|TRBJ1-5
CASRWGVTGRNQPQHF
TGTGCCAGTAGGTGGGGCGTGACAGGTCGCAATCAGCCCCAGCATTTT
>NA|TRBV9|NA|TRBJ1-2
CASSVGSADGYTF
TGTGCCAGCAGCGTAGGTTCGGCGGACGGCTACACCTTC
>NA|TRBV19|NA|TRBJ2-1
CASSIYQGRPEQFF
TGTGCCAGTAGTATATATCAGGGGAGGCCTGAGCAGTTCTTC
>NA|TRBV30|once|TRBJ1-5
CAWRGKYSNQPQHF
TGTGCCTGGAGGGGAAAATATAGCAATCAGCCCCAGCATTTT
>TRBD1|TRBV4-1|NA|TRBJ2-7
CASSQGGQGIEQYF
TGCGCCAGCAGCCAAGGGGGACAGGGGATCGAGCAGTACTTC
>NA|TRBV18|NA|TRBJ2-5
CASSLPTDPYQETQYF
TGTGCCAGCTCACTTCCGACAGACCCGTACCAAGAGACCCAGTACTTC
>NA|TRBV5-6|NA|TRBJ1-1
CASSLGQRWLSTEAFF
TGTGCCAGCAGCTTGGGACAGAGGTGGTTATCCACTGAAGCTTTCTTT
>NA|TRBV5-1|NA|TRBJ1-1
CASSWAENTEAFF
TGCGCCAGCAGCTGGGCAGAGAACACTGAAGCTTTCTTT
>TRBD2|TRBV7-9|NA|TRBJ2-5
CASSLGGTSPLYF
TGTGCCAGCAGCTTAGGGGGGACTAGTCCCCTCTACTTC
>TRBD2|TRBV6-1|NA|TRBJ2-1
CASRTGTNYNEQFF
TGTGCCAGCAGGACCGGGACTAACTACAATGAGCAGTTCTTC
>TRBD2|TRBV4-2|NA|TRBJ2-3
CASSQEREGPDTQYF
TGTGCCAGCAGCCAGGAAAGGGAGGGGCCAGATACGCAGTATTTT
>NA|TRBV4-3|NA|TRBJ2-2
CASSQETAGNTGELFF
TGCGCCAGCAGCCAAGAAACGGCAGGGAACACCGGGGAGCTGTTTTTT
>NA|TRBV6-5|NA|TRBJ1-1
CASSYGGASTEAFF
TGTGCCAGCAGTTACGGGGGCGCGAGTACTGAAGCTTTCTTT
>TRBD2|TRBV4-1|NA|TRBJ2-3
CASSQRPATYTSAGTDTQYF
TGCGCCAGCAGCCAAAGGCCAGCCACCTATACTAGCGCGGGCACAGATACGCAGTATTTT
>NA|TRBV7-8|once|TRBJ1-1
CASSTQDTNTEAFF
TGTGCCAGCAGCACACAGGACACGAACACTGAAGCTTTCTTT
>TRBD1|TRBV2|NA|TRBJ2-1
CARQGDRNGYNEQFF
TGTGCCAGACAGGGGGATAGAAACGGCTACAATGAGCAGTTCTTC
>TRBD1|TRBV2|NA|TRBJ2-7
CASSAGTGGYEQYF
TGTGCCAGCAGTGCCGGGACAGGGGGCTACGAGCAGTACTTC
>TRBD1|TRBV27|NA|TRBJ1-1
CASSALGQGVGAEAFF
TGTGCCAGCAGTGCATTGGGACAGGGGGTTGGGGCTGAAGCTTTCTTT